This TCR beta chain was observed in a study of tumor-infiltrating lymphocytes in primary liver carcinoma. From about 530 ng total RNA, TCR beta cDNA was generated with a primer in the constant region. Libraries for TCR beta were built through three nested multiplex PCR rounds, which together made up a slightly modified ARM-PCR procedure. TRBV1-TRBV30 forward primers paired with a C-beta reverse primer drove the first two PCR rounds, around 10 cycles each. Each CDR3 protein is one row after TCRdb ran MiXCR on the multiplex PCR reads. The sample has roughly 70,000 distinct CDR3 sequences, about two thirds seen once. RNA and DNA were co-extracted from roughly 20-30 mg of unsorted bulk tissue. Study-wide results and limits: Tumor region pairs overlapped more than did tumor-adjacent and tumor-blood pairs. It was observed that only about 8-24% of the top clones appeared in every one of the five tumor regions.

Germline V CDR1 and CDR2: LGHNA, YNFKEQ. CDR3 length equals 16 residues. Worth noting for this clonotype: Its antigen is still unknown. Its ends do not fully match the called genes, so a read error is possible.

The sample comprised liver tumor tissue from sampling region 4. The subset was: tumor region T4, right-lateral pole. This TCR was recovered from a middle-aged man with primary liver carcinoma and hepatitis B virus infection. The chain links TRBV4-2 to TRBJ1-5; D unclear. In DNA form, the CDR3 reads TGTGCCAGCAGTCAAGAGTCCGGGATTAGCAATCAGCCCCAGCATTTT. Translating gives CASSQESGISNQPQHF.